The clone carrying this T cell receptor beta chain was counted at least ten times. Its antigen remains unidentified. TCRdb reprocessed the 5' RACE reads via MiXCR and lists one record per CDR3 protein. The sample holds hundreds of thousands of distinct CDR3 sequences; 20% to 25% are singletons and the top ten take roughly 8.1%. The CDR3 consists of 15 residues. Germline CDR1 reads MNHEY; CDR2 reads SMNVEV (reference sequence). Unmatched junction bases numbered 13, after V lost 4 bases and J lost 9 bases. This record comes from a study of T-cell memory formation after mild COVID-19. General study points: The study found balanced CD4/CD8 in clones contracting day 15 to 85 and a CD4+ lean in later expanders. Mainly in CM and EM were contracting CD4+ clones; CD8+ were in EMRA.

The origin of this receptor is an adult woman who had mild COVID-19 (a few samples of this study predate the infection). Cell type and time point are not known. The rearrangement links TRBV27 to TRBJ2-5; 8 positions agree with TRBD1. Sequencing was done on a sample of PBMCs or a T cell subset sorted from them (not recorded which). CDR3 nucleotides: TGTGCCAGCAGTTCCGCCCCGGACAGGGTGGGGGCCCAGTACTTC. The encoded protein is CASSSAPDRVGAQYF.